This paragraph reports one T cell receptor beta chain. The antigen remains unidentified. Within the sample, other DNA sequences also encode this same CDR3. V lost 2 bases and J 5 bases, leaving 4 bases between the germline ends. Germline V gene sequence: CDR1 KGHSH, CDR2 LQKENI. CDR3 length: 11 amino acids. The data originate from a study of Ad26.COV2.S vaccination and SARS-CoV-2 variants. Study information: Doses of Ad26.COV2.S were injected into muscle once or twice, 56 days apart. Study-wide results and caveats: Similar non-spike TCR breadth was observed in recipients of vaccine and of placebo. Researchers cautioned that TCR breadth and depth analyses may have underestimated total T cell responses. Reports say spike-specific CD8+ and CD4+ T cell responses covered substantial breadth after vaccination.

Produced via immunoSEQ multiplex PCR; TCRdb's table is partial and in-frame only. The top ten clones hold about 7.4% of a sample with a few hundred thousand clones, around 82% of them seen once. Sample treatment: over 15 received Ad26.COV2.S at low or high dose, single or two shots; 5 received placebo; per-sample allocation not given. Each sample was drawn 63 days after the first injection (of vaccine or placebo). The V gene is TRBV18, the J gene TRBJ2-7; no reliable D call. The clonotype was recovered from a person between 18 and 65 years old who received the Ad26.COV2.S COVID-19 vaccine or a placebo. The specimen was peripheral blood, collected in a trial of Ad26.COV2.S vaccine versus placebo. DNA of the CDR3: TGTGCCAGCTCACCAAGCCACGAGCAGTACTTC. This codes for CASSPSHEQYF.